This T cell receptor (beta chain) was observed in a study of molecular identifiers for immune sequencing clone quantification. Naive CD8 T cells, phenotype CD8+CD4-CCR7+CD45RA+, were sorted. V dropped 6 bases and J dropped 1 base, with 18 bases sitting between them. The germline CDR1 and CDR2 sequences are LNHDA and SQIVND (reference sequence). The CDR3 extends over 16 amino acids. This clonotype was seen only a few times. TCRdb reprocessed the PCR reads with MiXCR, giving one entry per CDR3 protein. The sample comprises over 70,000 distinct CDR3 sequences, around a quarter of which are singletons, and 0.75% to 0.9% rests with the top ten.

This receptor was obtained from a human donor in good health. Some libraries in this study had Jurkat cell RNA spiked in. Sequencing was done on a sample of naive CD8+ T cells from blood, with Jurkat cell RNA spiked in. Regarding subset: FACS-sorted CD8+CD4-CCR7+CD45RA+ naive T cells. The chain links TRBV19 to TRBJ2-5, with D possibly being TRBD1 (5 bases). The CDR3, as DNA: TGTGCCAGTAGCCAATCAGGGCAGCTGATCCAAGAGACCCAGTACTTC. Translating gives CASSQSGQLIQETQYF.